This T cell receptor beta chain is drawn from a study of shared clonotypes between healthy human individuals. In the study overall: Per-donor plates numbered three CD4 naive, three CD4 memory, two CD8 naive and one CD8 memory.

CD45RO negativity and positive selection for CCR7 defined naive CD8 cells, a population that excluded terminally differentiated effector memory CD45RA+ cells. Points on this clone: Its antigen is unidentified. Other DNA sequences in the same sample also yield this CDR3.

Roughly 33,000 T cell genomes, or approximately 190 ng DNA, went into the sorted-subset replicate PCRs. The data were produced by immunoSEQ multiplex PCR, yet TCRdb's version contains in-frame clones alone and is incomplete. The repertoire has around 650,000 clones, 90% to 97% of them found once; the top ten carry 0.11%. Notes on the study in general: As a rule, naive subsets had a larger estimated richness than memory subsets. Clonotypes that were shared across four donors made up approximately 5% of naive CD4 clonotypes.

The TCR comes from a woman aged 30 to 39 in good health. The sequenced material came from naive CD8+ T cells sorted from blood.

The DNA for the CDR3 is TGTGCCAGCAGTTTAGGGACCTCCGGCTACAATGAGCAGTTCTTC. Translating gives CASSLGTSGYNEQFF. V is TRBV27 and J is TRBJ2-1; D possibly matches TRBD1 or TRBD2 (5 bases each). Trimming removed 2 bases at V and 3 bases at J, with 11 bases between. This CDR3 is 15 amino acids long. The germline V gene encodes CDR1 MNHEY and CDR2 SMNVEV (reference sequence).